This is a list of T cell receptor beta chains from one sample in a study of blood T cell repertoires in COVID-19. Assay used: immunoSEQ multiplex PCR; TCRdb lists only in-frame clones, some missing. The repertoire has some 46,000 clones, around four fifths of them found once; the top ten carry 7% to 8.5%. Sequences were obtained from peripheral blood. These receptors were taken from a man in his 60s with active COVID-19. Each CDR3 is given with its conserved first and last residue. A D gene is named only where the DNA matches it firmly. The listing skips clone size in some rows; elsewhere it reads once, few, many or a size class.

J gene: TRBJ2-3
V gene: TRBV11-2
D gene: NA
clone size: NA
CDR3 protein: CASSLSPTTDTQYF
CDR3 DNA: TGTGCCAGCAGCTTATCGCCGACTACAGATACGCAGTATTTT

J gene: TRBJ2-7
V gene: TRBV6-1
D gene: NA
clone size: once
CDR3 protein: CASSVQRGGGSSYEQYF
CDR3 DNA: TGTGCCAGCAGTGTACAAAGGGGCGGCGGTAGCTCCTACGAGCAGTACTTC

J gene: TRBJ2-7
V gene: TRBV4-1
D gene: NA
clone size: NA
CDR3 protein: CASSQGWGQSSYEQYF
CDR3 DNA: TGCGCCAGCAGCCAAGGCTGGGGGCAGAGCTCCTACGAGCAGTACTTC

J gene: TRBJ2-5
V gene: TRBV3-1/TRBV3-2
D gene: TRBD2
clone size: NA
CDR3 protein: CASSHSSLAGGPQETQYF
CDR3 DNA: TGTGCCAGCAGCCACTCATCCTTAGCGGGAGGGCCCCAAGAGACCCAGTACTTC

J gene: TRBJ2-4
V gene: TRBV15
D gene: NA
clone size: NA
CDR3 protein: CATSVWGVQYF
CDR3 DNA: TGTGCCACCAGCGTATGGGGCGTTCAGTACTTC

J gene: TRBJ2-5
V gene: TRBV10-3
D gene: NA
clone size: NA
CDR3 protein: CAISESPVAGRMETQYF
CDR3 DNA: TGTGCCATCAGTGAGTCCCCCGTGGCAGGTCGGATGGAGACCCAGTACTTC

J gene: TRBJ1-2
V gene: TRBV19
D gene: TRBD1
clone size: NA
CDR3 protein: CASAGTGESRNGYTF
CDR3 DNA: TGTGCCAGTGCGGGGACAGGGGAGAGCAGGAATGGCTACACCTTC

J gene: TRBJ2-2
V gene: TRBV10-3
D gene: TRBD2
clone size: NA
CDR3 protein: CATLWGGNTGELFF
CDR3 DNA: TGTGCCACCCTTTGGGGGGGAAACACCGGGGAGCTGTTTTTT

J gene: TRBJ2-7
V gene: TRBV14
D gene: NA
clone size: NA
CDR3 protein: CASSRLSYEQYF
CDR3 DNA: TGTGCCAGCAGCCGACTCTCCTACGAGCAGTACTTC

J gene: TRBJ2-2
V gene: TRBV7-9
D gene: NA
clone size: NA
CDR3 protein: CASSSGVGGTGELFF
CDR3 DNA: TGTGCCAGCAGCTCAGGGGTTGGTGGCACCGGGGAGCTGTTTTTT

J gene: TRBJ2-2
V gene: TRBV28
D gene: NA
clone size: NA
CDR3 protein: CASSTRENTGELFF
CDR3 DNA: TGTGCCAGCTCAACCCGAGAAAACACCGGGGAGCTGTTTTTT

J gene: TRBJ2-1
V gene: TRBV2
D gene: TRBD2
clone size: NA
CDR3 protein: CASGNGGVSSYNEQFF
CDR3 DNA: TGTGCCAGCGGGAATGGGGGGGTGAGCTCCTACAATGAGCAGTTCTTC

J gene: TRBJ1-4
V gene: TRBV7-2
D gene: TRBD1
clone size: NA
CDR3 protein: CASSLGRPGGDEKLFF
CDR3 DNA: TGTGCCAGCAGCTTAGGGCGCCCAGGGGGCGATGAAAAACTGTTTTTT

J gene: TRBJ2-3
V gene: TRBV2
D gene: TRBD2
clone size: NA
CDR3 protein: CASSEAIAGYTDTQYF
CDR3 DNA: TGTGCCAGCAGTGAAGCGATAGCGGGGTACACAGATACGCAGTATTTT

J gene: TRBJ2-4
V gene: TRBV3-1/TRBV3-2
D gene: NA
clone size: NA
CDR3 protein: CASSQGGAPPIQYF
CDR3 DNA: TGTGCCAGCAGCCAAGGAGGTGCCCCGCCCATTCAGTACTTC

J gene: TRBJ2-1
V gene: TRBV5-1
D gene: TRBD2
clone size: NA
CDR3 protein: CASSPSGEVQFF
CDR3 DNA: TGCGCCAGTTCTCCTAGCGGGGAGGTGCAGTTCTTC

J gene: TRBJ2-5
V gene: TRBV19
D gene: TRBD1
clone size: NA
CDR3 protein: CASRKDRGAWETQYF
CDR3 DNA: TGTGCCAGTAGAAAGGACAGGGGCGCCTGGGAGACCCAGTACTTC

J gene: TRBJ2-3
V gene: TRBV18
D gene: TRBD2
clone size: NA
CDR3 protein: CASSPRVASGPDTQYF
CDR3 DNA: TGTGCCAGCTCACCACGGGTAGCTAGCGGGCCAGATACGCAGTATTTT

J gene: TRBJ2-7
V gene: TRBV18
D gene: NA
clone size: NA
CDR3 protein: CASSPSSVVYEQYF
CDR3 DNA: TGTGCCAGCTCACCATCGAGCGTAGTCTACGAGCAGTACTTC

J gene: TRBJ2-2
V gene: TRBV6-1
D gene: TRBD1
clone size: NA
CDR3 protein: CASSEVRTGGGELFF
CDR3 DNA: TGTGCCAGCAGTGAAGTGAGGACAGGTGGCGGGGAGCTGTTTTTT

J gene: TRBJ2-1
V gene: TRBV5-6
D gene: TRBD2
clone size: NA
CDR3 protein: CASTFGGGRSYNEQFF
CDR3 DNA: TGTGCCAGCACCTTCGGCGGGGGGCGATCCTACAATGAGCAGTTCTTC

J gene: TRBJ1-1
V gene: TRBV9
D gene: NA
clone size: NA
CDR3 protein: CASSETGYPSVNTEAFF
CDR3 DNA: TGTGCCAGCAGCGAAACAGGGTACCCCTCCGTGAACACTGAAGCTTTCTTT

J gene: TRBJ2-4
V gene: TRBV9
D gene: TRBD1
clone size: NA
CDR3 protein: CASSPRSGGAYIQYF
CDR3 DNA: TGTGCCAGCAGCCCACGATCAGGGGGCGCGTACATTCAGTACTTC

J gene: TRBJ1-4
V gene: TRBV7-9
D gene: NA
clone size: NA
CDR3 protein: CASSLVSNGRYNEKLFF
CDR3 DNA: TGTGCCAGCAGCTTAGTTTCAAATGGCAGGTATAATGAAAAACTGTTTTTT

J gene: TRBJ2-1
V gene: TRBV7-9
D gene: TRBD2
clone size: NA
CDR3 protein: CASSPGTSALNEQFF
CDR3 DNA: TGTGCCAGCAGCCCGGGGACTAGCGCGCTCAATGAGCAGTTCTTC

J gene: TRBJ2-7
V gene: TRBV4-2
D gene: TRBD1
clone size: NA
CDR3 protein: CASSLDPDREAYEQYF
CDR3 DNA: TGTGCCAGCAGCCTCGACCCGGACAGGGAAGCCTACGAGCAGTACTTC

J gene: TRBJ1-1
V gene: TRBV28
D gene: NA
clone size: once
CDR3 protein: CASSLFGGMNTEAFF
CDR3 DNA: TGTGCCAGCAGTTTATTCGGGGGGATGAACACTGAAGCTTTCTTT

J gene: TRBJ2-4
V gene: TRBV11-2
D gene: NA
clone size: NA
CDR3 protein: CASSRMTVKDIQYF
CDR3 DNA: TGTGCCAGCAGCAGGATGACAGTGAAGGACATTCAGTACTTC

J gene: TRBJ2-7
V gene: TRBV6-5
D gene: TRBD2
clone size: once
CDR3 protein: CASSQSGGAYEQYF
CDR3 DNA: TGTGCCAGCAGCCAATCGGGAGGCGCGTACGAGCAGTACTTC

J gene: TRBJ2-1
V gene: TRBV7-2
D gene: NA
clone size: NA
CDR3 protein: CASSLVAAAGGEQFF
CDR3 DNA: TGTGCCAGCAGCTTAGTAGCGGCCGCTGGGGGTGAGCAGTTCTTC

J gene: TRBJ2-1
V gene: TRBV28
D gene: NA
clone size: NA
CDR3 protein: CASSSPTLSEQFF
CDR3 DNA: TGTGCCAGCAGTTCCCCGACTCTAAGTGAGCAGTTCTTC

J gene: TRBJ1-5
V gene: TRBV7-9
D gene: NA
clone size: NA
CDR3 protein: CASSLDGDSNQPQHF
CDR3 DNA: TGTGCCAGCAGCTTAGACGGGGATAGCAATCAGCCCCAGCATTTT

J gene: TRBJ2-2
V gene: TRBV4-2
D gene: TRBD2
clone size: NA
CDR3 protein: CASSQSGTRGGELFF
CDR3 DNA: TGTGCCAGCAGCCAATCCGGGACTAGAGGCGGGGAGCTGTTTTTT

J gene: TRBJ2-5
V gene: TRBV18
D gene: TRBD2
clone size: NA
CDR3 protein: CASSPTSGVQETQYF
CDR3 DNA: TGTGCCAGCTCACCAACTAGCGGGGTTCAAGAGACCCAGTACTTC

J gene: TRBJ2-3
V gene: TRBV7-3
D gene: NA
clone size: NA
CDR3 protein: CASSPSYTDTQYF
CDR3 DNA: TGTGCCAGCAGCCCTAGTTACACAGATACGCAGTATTTT

J gene: TRBJ1-2
V gene: TRBV3-1/TRBV3-2
D gene: TRBD1
clone size: few
CDR3 protein: CASSPGTGYGYTF
CDR3 DNA: TGTGCCAGCAGCCCCGGGACAGGGTATGGCTACACCTTC

J gene: TRBJ2-3
V gene: TRBV6-2/TRBV6-3
D gene: TRBD2
clone size: NA
CDR3 protein: CASSYGRLAGVTDTQYF
CDR3 DNA: TGTGCCAGCAGTTACGGTCGACTAGCGGGGGTCACAGATACGCAGTATTTT

J gene: TRBJ2-5
V gene: TRBV4-1
D gene: NA
clone size: NA
CDR3 protein: CASSQGGSQETQYF
CDR3 DNA: TGCGCCAGCAGCCAAGGAGGTTCTCAAGAGACCCAGTACTTC

J gene: TRBJ2-2
V gene: TRBV6-4
D gene: TRBD2
clone size: NA
CDR3 protein: CASSFTRTSESGELFF
CDR3 DNA: TGTGCCAGCAGCTTCACCCGGACTAGCGAATCCGGGGAGCTGTTTTTT

J gene: TRBJ2-5
V gene: TRBV6-6
D gene: NA
clone size: NA
CDR3 protein: CASSYGDGETQYF
CDR3 DNA: TGTGCCAGCAGTTACGGAGACGGAGAGACCCAGTACTTC

J gene: TRBJ2-3
V gene: TRBV9
D gene: NA
clone size: NA
CDR3 protein: CASSVGGVTDTQYF
CDR3 DNA: TGTGCCAGCAGCGTAGGAGGCGTGACAGATACGCAGTATTTT

J gene: TRBJ2-1
V gene: TRBV9
D gene: NA
clone size: once
CDR3 protein: CASSGTTTGHEQFF
CDR3 DNA: TGTGCCAGCAGCGGGACTACCACTGGCCATGAGCAGTTCTTC

J gene: TRBJ2-5
V gene: TRBV2
D gene: NA
clone size: few
CDR3 protein: CAIMRVLRSLYAQYF
CDR3 DNA: TGTGCCATCATGAGGGTACTTCGATCTCTATATGCCCAGTACTTC